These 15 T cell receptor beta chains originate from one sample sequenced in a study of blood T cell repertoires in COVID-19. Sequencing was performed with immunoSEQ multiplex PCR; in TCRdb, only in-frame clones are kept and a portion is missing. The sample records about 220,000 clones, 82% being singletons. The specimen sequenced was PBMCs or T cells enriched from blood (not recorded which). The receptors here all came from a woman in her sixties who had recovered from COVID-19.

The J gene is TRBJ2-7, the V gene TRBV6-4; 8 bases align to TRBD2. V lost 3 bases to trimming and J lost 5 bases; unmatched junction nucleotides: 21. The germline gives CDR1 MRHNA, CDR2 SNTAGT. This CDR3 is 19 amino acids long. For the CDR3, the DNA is TGTGCCAGCAGTGATGTTTATGGACTAGCTCAGTCGTCCGTCCACGAGCAGTACTTC. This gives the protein CASSDVYGLAQSSVHEQYF.

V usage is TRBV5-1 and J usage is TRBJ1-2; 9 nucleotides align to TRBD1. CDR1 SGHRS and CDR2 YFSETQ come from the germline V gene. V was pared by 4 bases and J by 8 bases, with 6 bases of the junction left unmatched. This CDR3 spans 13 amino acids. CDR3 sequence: CASSGGQGAGYTF. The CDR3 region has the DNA TGCGCCAGCAGCGGGGGACAGGGCGCGGGCTACACCTTC.

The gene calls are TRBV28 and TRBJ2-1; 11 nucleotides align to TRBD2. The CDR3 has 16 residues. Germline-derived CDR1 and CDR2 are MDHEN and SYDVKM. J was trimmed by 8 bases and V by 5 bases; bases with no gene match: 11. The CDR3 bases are TGTGCCAGCAGTCTAGTAGCGGGAGGGCCGCGCGATGAGCAGTTCTTC. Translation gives CASSLVAGGPRDEQFF. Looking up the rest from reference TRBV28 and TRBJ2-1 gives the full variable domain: DVKVTQSSRYLVKRTGEKVFLECVQDMDHENMFWYRQDPGLGLRLIYFSYDVKMKEKGDIPEGYSVSREKKERFSLILESASTNQTSMYLCASSLVAGGPRDEQFFGPGTRLTVL.

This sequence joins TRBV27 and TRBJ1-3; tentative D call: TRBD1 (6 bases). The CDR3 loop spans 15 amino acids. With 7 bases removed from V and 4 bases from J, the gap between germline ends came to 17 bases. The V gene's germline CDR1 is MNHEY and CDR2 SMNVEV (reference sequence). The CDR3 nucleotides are TGTGCCAGCACCCTAAGGGGGGGCGGAGGAAACACCATATATTTT. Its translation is CASTLRGGGGNTIYF.

The CDR3 DNA reads as TGCAGCGCCGACGGGACAGTCAACCTGAACACTGAAGCTTTCTTT. It encodes CSADGTVNLNTEAFF. This chain links TRBV29-1 with TRBJ1-1, with TRBD1 identical over 7 bases. Germline CDR1 is SQVTM and CDR2 is ANQGSEA. With V trimmed by 7 bases and J by 0 bases, 11 bases remained unmatched. CDR3 length: 15 residues. The entire variable domain, with the rest obtained from reference TRBV29-1 and TRBJ1-1, is as follows: SAVISQKPSRDICQRGTSLTIQCQVDSQVTMMFWYRQQPGQSLTLIATANQGSEATYESGFVIDKFPISRPNLTFSTLTVSNMSPEDSSIYLCSADGTVNLNTEAFFGQGTRLTVV.

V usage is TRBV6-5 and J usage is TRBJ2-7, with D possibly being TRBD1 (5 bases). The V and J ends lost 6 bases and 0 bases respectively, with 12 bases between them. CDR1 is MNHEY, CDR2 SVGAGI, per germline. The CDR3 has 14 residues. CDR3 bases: TGTGCCAGCAGACCTCAGGGTCGCTCCTACGAGCAGTACTTC. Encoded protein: CASRPQGRSYEQYF.

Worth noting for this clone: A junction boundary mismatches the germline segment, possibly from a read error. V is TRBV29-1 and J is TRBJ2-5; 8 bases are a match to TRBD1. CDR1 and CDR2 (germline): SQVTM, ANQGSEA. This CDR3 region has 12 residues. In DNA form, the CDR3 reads TGCAGCCCCATGGGGACAGGCGGCGATATTCACTTC. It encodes CSPMGTGGDIHF. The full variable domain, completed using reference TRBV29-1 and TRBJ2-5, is SAVISQKPSRDICQRGTSLTIQCQVDSQVTMMFWYRQQPGQSLTLIATANQGSEATYESGFVIDKFPISRPNLTFSTLTVSNMSPEDSSIYLCSPMGTGGDIHFGPGTRLLVL.

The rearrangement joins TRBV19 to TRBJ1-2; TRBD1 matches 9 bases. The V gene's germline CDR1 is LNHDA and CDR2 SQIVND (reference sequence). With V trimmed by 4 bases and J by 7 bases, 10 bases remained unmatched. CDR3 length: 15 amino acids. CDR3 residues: CASSTRDREWSGYTF. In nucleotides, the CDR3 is TGTGCCAGTAGTACCCGGGACAGGGAGTGGAGTGGCTACACCTTC.

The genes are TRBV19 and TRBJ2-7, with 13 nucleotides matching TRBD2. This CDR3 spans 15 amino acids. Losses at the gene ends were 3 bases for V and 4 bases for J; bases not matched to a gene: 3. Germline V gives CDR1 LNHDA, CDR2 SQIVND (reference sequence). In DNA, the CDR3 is TGTGCCAGTAGTATGGGGACTAGCGGGACTTACGAGCAGTACTTC. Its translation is CASSMGTSGTYEQYF. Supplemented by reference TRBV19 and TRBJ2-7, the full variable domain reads DGGITQSPKYLFRKEGQNVTLSCEQNLNHDAMYWYRQDPGQGLRLIYYSQIVNDFQKGDIAEGYSVSREKKESFPLTVTSAQKNPTAFYLCASSMGTSGTYEQYFGPGTRLTVT.

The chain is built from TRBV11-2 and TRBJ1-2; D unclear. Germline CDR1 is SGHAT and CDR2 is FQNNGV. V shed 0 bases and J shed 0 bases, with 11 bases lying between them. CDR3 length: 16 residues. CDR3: CASSLELTAANYGYTF. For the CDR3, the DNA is TGTGCCAGCAGCTTAGAACTCACAGCGGCTAACTATGGCTACACCTTC.

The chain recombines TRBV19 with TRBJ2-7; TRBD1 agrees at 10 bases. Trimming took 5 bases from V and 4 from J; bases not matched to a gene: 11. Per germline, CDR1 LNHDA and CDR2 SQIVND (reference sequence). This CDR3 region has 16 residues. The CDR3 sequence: CASSGAGTGAQYEQYF. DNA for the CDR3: TGTGCCAGTAGTGGCGCCGGGACAGGGGCCCAATACGAGCAGTACTTC.

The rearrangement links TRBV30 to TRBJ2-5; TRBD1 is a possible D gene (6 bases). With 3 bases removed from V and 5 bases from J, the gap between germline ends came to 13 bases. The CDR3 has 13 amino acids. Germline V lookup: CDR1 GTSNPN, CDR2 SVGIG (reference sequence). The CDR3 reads CAWSYGQPETQYF. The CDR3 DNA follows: TGTGCCTGGAGCTACGGACAGCCGGAGACCCAGTACTTC.

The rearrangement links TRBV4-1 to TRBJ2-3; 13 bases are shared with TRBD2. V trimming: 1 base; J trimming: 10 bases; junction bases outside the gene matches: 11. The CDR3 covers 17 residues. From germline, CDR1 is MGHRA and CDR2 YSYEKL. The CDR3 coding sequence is TGCGCCAGCAGCCAAGGACTAGCGGGGGGCCGGTTTCCTTCGCAGTATTTT. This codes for CASSQGLAGGRFPSQYF.

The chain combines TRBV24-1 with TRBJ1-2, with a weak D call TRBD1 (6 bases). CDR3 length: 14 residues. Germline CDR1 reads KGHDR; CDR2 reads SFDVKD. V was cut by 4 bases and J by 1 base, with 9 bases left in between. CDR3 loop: CATSDRGFNYGYTF. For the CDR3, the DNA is TGTGCCACCAGTGACAGGGGTTTTAACTATGGCTACACCTTC.

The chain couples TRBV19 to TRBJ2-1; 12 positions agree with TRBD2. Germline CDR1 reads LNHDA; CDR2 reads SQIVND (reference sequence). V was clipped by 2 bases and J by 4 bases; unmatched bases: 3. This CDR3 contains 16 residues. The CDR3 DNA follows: TGTGCCAGTAGTATACAGCTAGCGGGAGGGTACAATGAGCAGTTCTTC. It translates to CASSIQLAGGYNEQFF.